The 2 T cell receptor beta chains reported below all come from one sample, sequenced in a study of early T cells in non-severe SARS-CoV-2 infection. In TCRdb, the 5' RACE reads were re-called with MiXCR into one record per CDR3 protein. In the table there are approximately 89,000 distinct CDR3 sequences, around 15% of which are singletons. Sequenced input: whole blood. The receptors were gathered from an adult who was a healthcare worker with PCR-confirmed SARS-CoV-2 infection or an uninfected control (not recorded which).

A few counts support this clonotype. The chain couples TRBV12-3 or TRBV12-4 to TRBJ1-1; the D is unclear. V dropped 2 bases and J dropped 3 bases, with 4 bases sitting between them. The CDR3 has 12 amino acids. The CDR3 bases are TGTGCCAGCAGTTTAAGGCACACTGAAGCTTTCTTT. It specifies CASSLRHTEAFF.

This clonotype was seen only a few times. This rearrangement joins TRBV6-1 to TRBJ2-4, with D tentatively TRBD1 (5 bases). The germline V gene encodes CDR1 MNHNS and CDR2 SASEGT. The CDR3 length is 15 residues. V was trimmed by 4 bases and J by 1 base, leaving 11 bases between them. In DNA form, the CDR3 reads TGTGCCAGCAGTGCGCAGGGCTCCGCCAAAAACATTCAGTACTTC. Protein sequence: CASSAQGSAKNIQYF.